These 8 T cell receptor beta chains were all obtained from the same sample, sequenced in a study of blood T cell repertoires in COVID-19. The data were produced by immunoSEQ multiplex PCR, yet TCRdb's version contains in-frame clones alone and is incomplete. The sample shows about 140,000 clones, approximately 90% of them seen only once. Sequenced: peripheral blood. The receptors here all came from a woman of 80 years or more with acute or convalescent COVID-19.

The rearrangement joins TRBV6-5 to TRBJ1-1; unclear D gene. CDR1 and CDR2 (germline): MNHEY, SVGAGI. Trimming cost V 7 bases and J 1 base, with 7 bases left between them. This CDR3 is built from 12 residues. This CDR3 is CASKTRNTEAFF. The DNA for the CDR3 is TGTGCCAGCAAAACAAGGAACACTGAAGCTTTCTTT.

J is TRBJ2-7 and V is TRBV7-6, with a tentative D call TRBD1 (6 bases). The V gene lost 6 bases and the J gene lost 3 bases, with 18 bases spanning the gap. CDR3 length: 15 residues. Germline CDR1 reads SGHVS; CDR2 reads FNYEAQ. CDR3 sequence (DNA): TGTGCCAGCAGTTCCCAGGCGGGCAGGGGCTACGAGCAGTACTTC. It codes for CASSSQAGRGYEQYF.

The chain joins TRBV7-9 to TRBJ1-3; D unresolved. This CDR3 spans 15 amino acids. V was clipped by 7 bases and J by 4 bases, with 17 bases between them. CDR1 SEHNR and CDR2 FQNEAQ come from the germline V gene (reference sequence). The CDR3 loop reads CASTPKMASGNTIYF. Written as DNA, the CDR3 is TGTGCCAGCACCCCCAAGATGGCTTCCGGAAACACCATATATTTT. Drawing the rest from reference TRBV7-9 and TRBJ1-3, the complete variable domain is DTGVSQNPRHKITKRGQNVTFRCDPISEHNRLYWYRQTLGQGPEFLTYFQNEAQLEKSRLLSDRFSAERPKGSFSTLEIQRTEQGDSAMYLCASTPKMASGNTIYFGEGSWLTVV.

The V and J genes are TRBV7-6 and TRBJ1-5; 7 bases are a match to TRBD1. The J segment lost 3 bases and the V segment lost 5 bases, leaving 13 bases of the junction unmatched. The CDR3 totals 17 residues. Germline V lookup: CDR1 SGHVS, CDR2 FNYEAQ. This chain's CDR3 is CASSPRQGTQPNQPQHF. In DNA form, the CDR3 reads TGTGCCAGCAGCCCGCGACAGGGAACCCAACCCAATCAGCCCCAGCATTTT. The variable domain in full, completed from reference TRBV7-6 and TRBJ1-5, reads GAGVSQSPRYKVTKRGQDVALRCDPISGHVSLYWYRQALGQGPEFLTYFNYEAQQDKSGLPNDRFSAERPEGSISTLTIQRTEQRDSAMYRCASSPRQGTQPNQPQHFGDGTRLSIL.

The chain has TRBV19 and TRBJ1-2, with 9 positions matching TRBD1. Trimming took 4 bases from V and 3 from J; bases not matched to a gene: 6. The CDR3 covers 15 residues. Germline V gene sequence: CDR1 LNHDA, CDR2 SQIVND (reference sequence). The CDR3 loop reads CASSTQQGADYGYTF. CDR3 DNA sequence: TGTGCCAGTAGTACCCAACAGGGGGCGGACTATGGCTACACCTTC.

The V call is TRBV6-2 or TRBV6-3, the J call TRBJ1-5; no definite D call. CDR3 length: 15 amino acids. V was pared by 5 bases and J by 3 bases, with 14 bases between. CDR1 is MNHEY and CDR2 is SVGEGT in the germline V gene. CDR3 DNA sequence: TGTGCCAGCAGTCACAGAGGGCGTCTCAATCAGCCCCAGCATTTT. It encodes CASSHRGRLNQPQHF.

This chain joins TRBV18 and TRBJ1-4; TRBD1 aligns across 10 bases. CDR3 length: 18 amino acids. The V segment lost 5 bases and the J segment 0 bases; nucleotides outside the gene matches: 9. CDR1 and CDR2 (germline): KGHSH, LQKENI. CDR3 loop: CASSTTGTGESTNEKLFF. The CDR3, as DNA: TGTGCCAGCTCAACGACCGGGACAGGGGAGTCAACTAATGAAAAACTGTTTTTT.

The V call is TRBV7-6, the J call TRBJ1-1; no reliable D call. V lost 2 bases and J lost 4, with 11 bases in between. The CDR3 has 14 amino acids. Germline V gives CDR1 SGHVS, CDR2 FNYEAQ. The CDR3 DNA is TGTGCCAGCAGCTTAACCACGTCGGGCACTGAAGCTTTCTTT. Its protein product is CASSLTTSGTEAFF.